A selection of T cell receptor beta chains follows, all from one sample in a study of cytomegalovirus exposure and HLA in healthy donors. Data came from immunoSEQ multiplex PCR; TCRdb stores just in-frame clones and leaves some out. In the table there are 55,000 to 70,000 clones, over 75% of which are singletons. The sample was PBMCs. All receptors come from a male donor in good health and CMV-seropositive. Each CDR3 is given with its conserved first and last residue. A D gene is named only where the DNA matches it firmly. Expanded clones get a size class; other rows say once, few or many, or leave the size out.

j_gene: TRBJ1-2
v_gene: TRBV28
abundance: .
d_gene: .
CDR3aa: CASSYPRAYGYTF
CDR3nt: TGTGCCAGCAGTTACCCCCGAGCCTATGGCTACACCTTC

j_gene: TRBJ2-1
v_gene: TRBV6-1
abundance: .
d_gene: TRBD1
CDR3aa: CASRRGTGGGYEQFF
CDR3nt: TGTGCCAGCAGACGGGGGACAGGGGGTGGTTATGAGCAGTTCTTC

j_gene: TRBJ1-1
v_gene: TRBV10-3
abundance: .
d_gene: .
CDR3aa: CAIREGGGTEAFF
CDR3nt: TGTGCCATCAGGGAGGGGGGGGGCACTGAAGCTTTCTTT

j_gene: TRBJ2-3
v_gene: TRBV5-4
abundance: .
d_gene: .
CDR3aa: CASSLGGRGASTDTQYF
CDR3nt: TGTGCCAGCAGCTTGGGTGGCAGGGGAGCTAGCACAGATACGCAGTATTTT

j_gene: TRBJ2-2
v_gene: TRBV2
abundance: .
d_gene: .
CDR3aa: CASSKQGLKNTGELFF
CDR3nt: TGTGCCAGCAGTAAGCAGGGACTTAAGAACACCGGGGAGCTGTTTTTT

j_gene: TRBJ2-1
v_gene: TRBV30
abundance: .
d_gene: .
CDR3aa: CAWSVGGGDNEQFF
CDR3nt: TGTGCCTGGAGTGTTGGAGGGGGGGATAATGAGCAGTTCTTC

j_gene: TRBJ1-2
v_gene: TRBV10-3
abundance: .
d_gene: .
CDR3aa: CAIVSSDSNFYGYTF
CDR3nt: TGTGCCATCGTTTCTTCGGACAGCAATTTCTATGGCTACACCTTC

j_gene: TRBJ1-1
v_gene: TRBV4-2
abundance: .
d_gene: .
CDR3aa: CASSQEGARAFF
CDR3nt: TGTGCCAGCAGCCAAGAGGGGGCCCGGGCTTTCTTT

j_gene: TRBJ1-2
v_gene: TRBV7-3
abundance: once
d_gene: TRBD1
CDR3aa: CASSVKQGSNYGYTF
CDR3nt: TGTGCCAGCAGCGTCAAACAGGGGTCCAACTATGGCTACACCTTC

j_gene: TRBJ2-1
v_gene: TRBV6-1
abundance: .
d_gene: .
CDR3aa: CASSELLGGAPPYNEQFF
CDR3nt: TGTGCCAGCAGTGAACTATTGGGGGGGGCCCCACCCTACAATGAGCAGTTCTTC

j_gene: TRBJ1-6
v_gene: TRBV11-1
abundance: .
d_gene: TRBD1
CDR3aa: CASSFDPGQGAGSPLHF
CDR3nt: TGTGCCAGCAGCTTCGACCCAGGACAGGGGGCCGGATCACCCCTCCACTTT

j_gene: TRBJ2-7
v_gene: TRBV29-1
abundance: .
d_gene: TRBD1
CDR3aa: CSVEDWTGGHEQYF
CDR3nt: TGCAGCGTTGAAGATTGGACAGGAGGTCACGAGCAGTACTTC

j_gene: TRBJ2-5
v_gene: TRBV2
abundance: .
d_gene: TRBD2
CDR3aa: CASGEPGLAGGETQYF
CDR3nt: TGTGCCAGCGGAGAGCCTGGACTAGCGGGAGGAGAGACCCAGTACTTC

j_gene: TRBJ2-7
v_gene: TRBV27
abundance: .
d_gene: .
CDR3aa: CASSLSRGSYEQYF
CDR3nt: TGTGCCAGCAGTTTATCCAGGGGCTCCTACGAGCAGTACTTC

j_gene: TRBJ1-1
v_gene: TRBV13
abundance: .
d_gene: TRBD1
CDR3aa: CASSFRGVNTEAFF
CDR3nt: TGTGCCAGCAGCTTCAGGGGGGTAAACACTGAAGCTTTCTTT

j_gene: TRBJ1-3
v_gene: TRBV4-1
abundance: .
d_gene: TRBD1
CDR3aa: CASSQGPQGTGGNTIYF
CDR3nt: TGCGCCAGCAGCCAAGGCCCCCAAGGGACAGGGGGAAACACCATATATTTT

j_gene: TRBJ2-6
v_gene: TRBV27
abundance: .
d_gene: .
CDR3aa: CASSWGESGANVLTF
CDR3nt: TGTGCCAGCAGTTGGGGGGAGTCTGGGGCCAACGTCCTGACTTTC

j_gene: TRBJ2-1
v_gene: TRBV4-1
abundance: .
d_gene: TRBD2
CDR3aa: CASSANSGAYNEQFF
CDR3nt: TGCGCCAGCAGCGCCAATAGCGGGGCCTACAATGAGCAGTTCTTC

j_gene: TRBJ2-1
v_gene: TRBV4-2
abundance: .
d_gene: .
CDR3aa: CASSHPGDGNEQFF
CDR3nt: TGTGCCAGCAGCCATCCGGGGGACGGGAATGAGCAGTTCTTC

j_gene: TRBJ2-7
v_gene: TRBV5-6
abundance: .
d_gene: .
CDR3aa: CASSLRGFVHEQYF
CDR3nt: TGTGCCAGCAGCTTGAGAGGCTTCGTCCACGAGCAGTACTTC

j_gene: TRBJ1-1
v_gene: TRBV27
abundance: .
d_gene: .
CDR3aa: CASSPYPVRGDQAFF
CDR3nt: TGTGCCAGCAGTCCCTACCCAGTTCGCGGGGACCAAGCTTTCTTT

j_gene: TRBJ2-2
v_gene: TRBV20-1
abundance: .
d_gene: .
CDR3aa: CSARGAGELFF
CDR3nt: TGCAGTGCTAGAGGCGCCGGGGAGCTGTTTTTT

j_gene: TRBJ1-5
v_gene: TRBV25-1
abundance: .
d_gene: .
CDR3aa: CASRESGFGQPQHF
CDR3nt: TGTGCCAGCAGAGAATCAGGGTTCGGTCAGCCCCAGCATTTT

j_gene: TRBJ1-1
v_gene: TRBV4-3
abundance: .
d_gene: .
CDR3aa: CASSQDGRPGGGLNTEAFF
CDR3nt: TGCGCCAGCAGCCAAGATGGCAGGCCCGGGGGGGGACTGAACACTGAAGCTTTCTTT

j_gene: TRBJ1-4
v_gene: TRBV4-1
abundance: .
d_gene: .
CDR3aa: CASSPRAPRGTNEKLFF
CDR3nt: TGCGCCAGCAGCCCCCGGGCGCCGCGGGGAACTAATGAAAAACTGTTTTTT

j_gene: TRBJ2-7
v_gene: TRBV28
abundance: .
d_gene: .
CDR3aa: CASSRVESEQYF
CDR3nt: TGTGCCAGCAGTCGGGTCGAGAGCGAGCAGTACTTC

j_gene: TRBJ2-2
v_gene: TRBV7-2
abundance: .
d_gene: .
CDR3aa: CASSADAGNVGELFF
CDR3nt: TGTGCCAGCAGCGCAGATGCGGGGAACGTGGGGGAGCTGTTTTTT

j_gene: TRBJ2-1
v_gene: TRBV13
abundance: .
d_gene: TRBD2
CDR3aa: CASRTSGGESSYNEQFF
CDR3nt: TGTGCCAGCAGGACTAGCGGGGGGGAGAGCTCCTACAATGAGCAGTTCTTC

j_gene: TRBJ2-2
v_gene: TRBV7-3
abundance: once
d_gene: TRBD2
CDR3aa: CASSLLPGGASTGELFF
CDR3nt: TGTGCCAGCAGCTTACTCCCCGGGGGGGCCTCTACCGGGGAGCTGTTTTTT

j_gene: TRBJ2-3
v_gene: TRBV6-5
abundance: .
d_gene: .
CDR3aa: CASSYEGGRADTQYF
CDR3nt: TGTGCCAGCAGTTACGAGGGGGGGCGTGCAGATACGCAGTATTTT

j_gene: TRBJ2-6
v_gene: TRBV19
abundance: .
d_gene: .
CDR3aa: CASNTGGISGANVLTF
CDR3nt: TGTGCCAGTAACACCGGAGGCATCTCTGGGGCCAACGTCCTGACTTTC

j_gene: TRBJ1-5
v_gene: TRBV7-9
abundance: .
d_gene: .
CDR3aa: CASSLGAGRQPQHF
CDR3nt: TGTGCCAGCAGCTTAGGAGCAGGGCGTCAGCCCCAGCATTTT

j_gene: TRBJ2-3
v_gene: TRBV9
abundance: .
d_gene: TRBD1
CDR3aa: CASSGDREFVTDTQYF
CDR3nt: TGTGCCAGCAGCGGAGACAGGGAATTTGTCACAGATACGCAGTATTTT

j_gene: TRBJ1-6
v_gene: TRBV7-6
abundance: .
d_gene: TRBD1
CDR3aa: CASSPTGGDSPLHF
CDR3nt: TGTGCCAGCAGCCCGACAGGGGGGGATTCACCCCTCCACTTT

j_gene: TRBJ2-2
v_gene: TRBV9
abundance: .
d_gene: TRBD1
CDR3aa: CASDRAPGELFF
CDR3nt: TGTGCCAGCGACAGGGCCCCCGGGGAGCTGTTTTTT

j_gene: TRBJ2-3
v_gene: TRBV5-4
abundance: .
d_gene: TRBD2
CDR3aa: CASSFYRLAGGPDTQYF
CDR3nt: TGTGCCAGCAGCTTCTATCGCCTAGCGGGGGGGCCAGATACGCAGTATTTT

j_gene: TRBJ1-1
v_gene: TRBV2
abundance: .
d_gene: .
CDR3aa: CATLWGPTEAFF
CDR3nt: TGTGCCACCCTGTGGGGGCCAACTGAAGCTTTCTTT

j_gene: TRBJ2-1
v_gene: TRBV19
abundance: .
d_gene: TRBD2
CDR3aa: CASKRARGYEQFF
CDR3nt: TGTGCCAGTAAGCGGGCGCGGGGGTATGAGCAGTTCTTC

j_gene: TRBJ1-1
v_gene: TRBV4-1
abundance: medium-sized
d_gene: TRBD1
CDR3aa: CASSQGFGQGGTEAFF
CDR3nt: TGCGCCAGCAGCCAAGGTTTTGGACAGGGGGGCACTGAAGCTTTCTTT

j_gene: TRBJ2-5
v_gene: TRBV7-6
abundance: few
d_gene: TRBD2
CDR3aa: CASSSGTSQETQYF
CDR3nt: TGTGCCAGCAGCTCGGGGACTAGCCAAGAGACCCAGTACTTC

j_gene: TRBJ2-5
v_gene: TRBV7-2
abundance: .
d_gene: TRBD1
CDR3aa: CASSLGQGNQETQYF
CDR3nt: TGTGCCAGCAGTTTAGGACAGGGGAACCAAGAGACCCAGTACTTC

j_gene: TRBJ2-7
v_gene: TRBV4-1
abundance: .
d_gene: .
CDR3aa: CASSQTPGSYEQYF
CDR3nt: TGCGCCAGCAGTCAAACGCCGGGGTCCTACGAGCAGTACTTC

j_gene: TRBJ2-3
v_gene: TRBV2
abundance: .
d_gene: .
CDR3aa: CASRALVSADTQYF
CDR3nt: TGTGCCAGCAGAGCGCTAGTTTCTGCAGATACGCAGTATTTT

j_gene: TRBJ2-7
v_gene: TRBV18
abundance: few
d_gene: TRBD1
CDR3aa: CASSPQQGANEQYF
CDR3nt: TGTGCCAGCTCACCACAACAGGGGGCGAACGAGCAGTACTTC

j_gene: TRBJ2-1
v_gene: TRBV10-3
abundance: .
d_gene: TRBD2
CDR3aa: CATGTRGNEQFF
CDR3nt: TGTGCCACCGGGACTAGAGGCAATGAGCAGTTCTTC

j_gene: TRBJ2-7
v_gene: TRBV28
abundance: .
d_gene: .
CDR3aa: CASSLSGEQYF
CDR3nt: TGTGCCAGCAGTTTATCGGGGGAGCAGTACTTC

j_gene: TRBJ2-2
v_gene: TRBV4-1
abundance: .
d_gene: .
CDR3aa: CASRLYDGELFF
CDR3nt: TGCGCCAGCAGACTGTACGACGGGGAGCTGTTTTTT

j_gene: TRBJ2-3
v_gene: TRBV6-5
abundance: .
d_gene: TRBD1
CDR3aa: CASSDRQGPDTQYF
CDR3nt: TGTGCCAGCAGTGACAGACAGGGCCCAGATACGCAGTATTTT

j_gene: TRBJ1-2
v_gene: TRBV13
abundance: .
d_gene: .
CDR3aa: CASSLGETGRGYTF
CDR3nt: TGTGCCAGCAGCTTGGGAGAGACAGGCAGAGGCTACACCTTC

j_gene: TRBJ1-2
v_gene: TRBV4-3
abundance: once
d_gene: .
CDR3aa: CASSPQGKADYGYTF
CDR3nt: TGCGCCAGCAGCCCTCAGGGTAAGGCGGACTATGGCTACACCTTC

j_gene: TRBJ2-2
v_gene: TRBV18
abundance: .
d_gene: TRBD1
CDR3aa: CASSPGQANTGELFF
CDR3nt: TGTGCCAGCTCACCGGGACAGGCGAACACCGGGGAGCTGTTTTTT

j_gene: TRBJ1-2
v_gene: TRBV19
abundance: .
d_gene: TRBD1
CDR3aa: CAGVGNRGPLNYGYTF
CDR3nt: TGTGCCGGAGTCGGGAACAGGGGGCCTCTTAACTATGGCTACACCTTC

j_gene: TRBJ1-2
v_gene: TRBV2
abundance: .
d_gene: .
CDR3aa: CARTQGNGYTF
CDR3nt: TGTGCCAGGACACAGGGCAATGGCTACACCTTC

j_gene: TRBJ1-2
v_gene: TRBV9
abundance: .
d_gene: .
CDR3aa: CASSLNGGGNGYTF
CDR3nt: TGTGCCAGCAGCCTCAATGGGGGGGGAAATGGCTACACCTTC

j_gene: TRBJ2-7
v_gene: TRBV10-3
abundance: .
d_gene: TRBD1
CDR3aa: CAISEGTEGYEQYF
CDR3nt: TGTGCCATCAGTGAGGGGACAGAGGGCTACGAGCAGTACTTC

j_gene: TRBJ2-6
v_gene: TRBV6-1
abundance: .
d_gene: .
CDR3aa: CASSDRGSGANVLTF
CDR3nt: TGTGCCAGCAGTGATAGAGGCTCTGGGGCCAACGTCCTGACTTTC

j_gene: TRBJ2-7
v_gene: TRBV19
abundance: .
d_gene: TRBD1
CDR3aa: CASSIVLGTGNIEQYF
CDR3nt: TGTGCCAGTAGTATAGTCCTTGGGACAGGGAACATCGAGCAGTACTTC

j_gene: TRBJ1-3
v_gene: TRBV10-2
abundance: .
d_gene: .
CDR3aa: CASSEAAGNTIYF
CDR3nt: TGCGCCAGCAGTGAGGCGGCTGGAAACACCATATATTTT

j_gene: TRBJ2-7
v_gene: TRBV4-3
abundance: .
d_gene: .
CDR3aa: CASSLSAFSLGRGSYEQYF
CDR3nt: TGCGCCAGCAGCCTCTCAGCCTTTAGCTTAGGGAGAGGCTCCTACGAGCAGTACTTC

j_gene: TRBJ2-7
v_gene: TRBV28
abundance: .
d_gene: TRBD1
CDR3aa: CASSPRQGREQYF
CDR3nt: TGTGCCAGCAGCCCTAGACAGGGCCGCGAGCAGTACTTC